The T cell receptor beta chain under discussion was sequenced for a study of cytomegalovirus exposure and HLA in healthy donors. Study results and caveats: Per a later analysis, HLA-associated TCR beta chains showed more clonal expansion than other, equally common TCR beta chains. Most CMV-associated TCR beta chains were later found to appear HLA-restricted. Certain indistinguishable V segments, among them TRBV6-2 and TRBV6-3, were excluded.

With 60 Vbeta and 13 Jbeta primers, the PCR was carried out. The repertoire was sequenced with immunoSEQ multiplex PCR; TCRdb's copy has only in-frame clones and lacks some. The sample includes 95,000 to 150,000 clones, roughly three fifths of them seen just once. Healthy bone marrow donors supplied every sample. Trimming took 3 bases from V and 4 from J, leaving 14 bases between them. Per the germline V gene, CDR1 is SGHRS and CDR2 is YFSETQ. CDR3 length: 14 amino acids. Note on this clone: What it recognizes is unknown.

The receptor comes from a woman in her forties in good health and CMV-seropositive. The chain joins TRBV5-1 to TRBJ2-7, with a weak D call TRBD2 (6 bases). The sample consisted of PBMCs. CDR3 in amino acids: CASSSSGTWYEQYF. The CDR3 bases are TGCGCCAGCAGCTCCTCCGGGACTTGGTACGAGCAGTACTTC.